This TCR beta chain is drawn from a study of blood T cell repertoires in COVID-19. Study in general: Sample material is recorded as cDNA or gDNA derived from T cells, B-cell-depleted T cells, or PBMCs.

V was trimmed by 5 bases and J by 1 base, leaving 12 bases between them. This CDR3 has 14 amino acids. Germline loops: CDR1 SGHRS, CDR2 YFSETQ. Authors' processing steps: Reference gene primer amplification gave estimated nucleated cell counts. The assay was immunoSEQ multiplex PCR, and TCRdb's table has in-frame clones only and misses some. The DNA was the basis for D and trimming; V, J and clone size are from that table. The sample includes around 300,000 clones, approximately 85% of them seen just once. The V gene is TRBV5-1, the J gene TRBJ1-1; D possibly corresponds to TRBD1 (5 bases). The sample comprised peripheral blood. The TCR originated in a human donor in a cohort sampled during active COVID-19. The CDR3 DNA sequence: TGCGCCAGCAGAGGGGAGGGGACGAACACTGAAGCTTTCTTT. Protein product: CASRGEGTNTEAFF.